The rows below give T cell receptor beta chains drawn from one sample of a study of shared clonotypes between healthy human individuals. Using immunoSEQ multiplex PCR, the repertoire was profiled, and TCRdb retains in-frame clones only, with some absent. The table lists 2 million to 2.5 million clones, roughly 95% of them singletons. Sequencing input: naive CD4+ T cells sorted from blood. The receptors were sampled from a man aged 18 to 30 in good health. CDR3s include the opening cysteine and the closing phenylalanine or tryptophan. D genes are given only for firm matches. Clone size is stated in some rows and not others, as once, few, many or a class when expanded.

TRBV6-1	-	TRBJ1-2	-	12	TGTGCCAGCAGTGAACAGGAGTATGGCTACACCTTC	CASSEQEYGYTF
TRBV12-5	-	TRBJ2-5	-	14	TGTGCTAGTGGTTTGGGGACAGTATTAGAGACCCAGTACTTC	CASGLGTVLETQYF
TRBV11-3	-	TRBJ2-2	-	16	TGTGCCAGCAGCGACGGGCAGGGGACGGTCACCGGGGAGCTGTTTTTT	CASSDGQGTVTGELFF
TRBV30	-	TRBJ1-5	-	15	TGTGCCTGGTCCCTTGTCGGGGCCAGCAATCAGCCCCAGCATTTT	CAWSLVGASNQPQHF
TRBV5-4	TRBD2	TRBJ2-3	-	16	TGTGCCAGCAGCTTGAGGCGGGAGGGCCTTACAGATACGCAGTATTTT	CASSLRREGLTDTQYF
TRBV5-4	TRBD1	TRBJ2-5	-	16	TGTGCCAGCAGCTCCCCGGGACAGGGGAGTGGGGAGACCCAGTACTTC	CASSSPGQGSGETQYF
TRBV10-1	TRBD1	TRBJ1-1	once	15	TGCGCCAGCAGTGAAACGGACAGGGCTGGCACTGAAGCTTTCTTT	CASSETDRAGTEAFF
TRBV18	-	TRBJ1-4	-	14	TGTGCCAGCTCATCACAGGGTTCTAATGAAAAACTGTTTTTT	CASSSQGSNEKLFF
TRBV5-1	-	TRBJ2-3	-	16	TGCGCCAGCAGCATCGGGATTTCGGCCCTCACAGATACGCAGTATTTT	CASSIGISALTDTQYF
TRBV7-9	-	TRBJ1-5	-	14	TGTGCCAGCAGCTCTGGACGGGACAATCAGCCCCAGCATTTT	CASSSGRDNQPQHF
TRBV7-2	-	TRBJ2-7	-	15	TGTGCCAGCAGCCTCACAACTACGTCCAACTACGAGCAGTACTTC	CASSLTTTSNYEQYF
TRBV5-1	-	TRBJ2-5	-	15	TGCGCCAGCAGCTTCACGGGGGGCAGGCGGGAGACCCAGTACTTC	CASSFTGGRRETQYF
TRBV27	TRBD1	TRBJ1-2	-	15	TGTGCCAGCAGTCGAGATAGACAGGGTGGCTATGGCTACACCTTC	CASSRDRQGGYGYTF
TRBV5-1	-	TRBJ2-1	-	14	TGCGCCAGCAGCTTAGGGGAAACACTGCGGGAGCAGTTCTTC	CASSLGETLREQFF
TRBV5-1	TRBD1	TRBJ1-6	-	15	TGCGCCAGCAGCCCATGGACAGGGGCGGGTTCACCCCTCCACTTT	CASSPWTGAGSPLHF
TRBV5-4	-	TRBJ2-1	-	16	TGTGCCAGCAGCTCCGGACAGTTTCGGTTTGACAATGAGCAGTTCTTC	CASSSGQFRFDNEQFF
TRBV7-2	TRBD1	TRBJ2-7	once	15	TGTGCCAGCAGCACTGGACAGGGGGGAAACTACGAGCAGTACTTC	CASSTGQGGNYEQYF
TRBV5-1	-	TRBJ2-1	-	15	TGCGCCAGCAGCTTGGGACAGACCTCCTACAATGAGCAGTTCTTC	CASSLGQTSYNEQFF
TRBV10-1	-	TRBJ2-2	-	17	TGCGCCAGCACTTTTCCGGCCGGTAGGGGAGAAACCGGGGAGCTGTTTTTT	CASTFPAGRGETGELFF
TRBV19	-	TRBJ2-5	-	16	TGTGCCAGTAGTACTAGACAGGATTGGTCAACAGAGACCCAGTACTTC	CASSTRQDWSTETQYF
TRBV7-2	-	TRBJ1-1	-	14	TGTGCCAGCAGCTTATCTAGGGGGAACACTGAAGCTTTCTTT	CASSLSRGNTEAFF
TRBV18	-	TRBJ2-2	-	16	TGTGCCAGCTCACCACCGGAGGGTCGGAACACCGGGGAGCTGTTTTTT	CASSPPEGRNTGELFF
TRBV9	TRBD1	TRBJ2-2	-	16	TGTGCCAGCAGCAAAGGGACAGGGGGCTGGACCGGGGAGCTGTTTTTT	CASSKGTGGWTGELFF
TRBV5-6	-	TRBJ2-7	-	14	TGTGCCAGCAGCTGGGCAGGGAACTCCTACGAGCAGTACTTC	CASSWAGNSYEQYF
TRBV30	-	TRBJ1-1	-	13	TGTGCCTGGACCACTCTCAGGGCGTCTGAAGCTTTCTTT	CAWTTLRASEAFF
TRBV10-3	-	TRBJ1-5	-	15	TGTGCCATCAGTGCAGGGCAGAGTGGCAATCAGCCCCAGCATTTT	CAISAGQSGNQPQHF
TRBV7-2	-	TRBJ1-2	-	12	TGTGCCAGCAGCTTATCGGGGGGCGGCTACACCTTC	CASSLSGGGYTF
TRBV6-5	TRBD2	TRBJ2-5	-	16	TGTGCCAGCAGTTTATGGACTAGCGGAGGCCAAGAGACCCAGTACTTC	CASSLWTSGGQETQYF
TRBV9	-	TRBJ2-3	-	13	TGTGCCAGCAGCGTTCCCGCCACAGATACGCAGTATTTT	CASSVPATDTQYF
TRBV27	-	TRBJ1-5	-	14	TGTGCCAGCGGTTGGGTGTTTAGCGGTCAGCCCCAGCATTTT	CASGWVFSGQPQHF
TRBV4-1	-	TRBJ1-6	-	12	TGCGCCAGCAGCCAAGGGGAGTCACCCCTCCACTTT	CASSQGESPLHF
TRBV5-4	TRBD1	TRBJ1-2	-	14	TGTGCCAGCAGCGCGGACAGGGCGGTCGTTGGCTACACCTTC	CASSADRAVVGYTF
TRBV15	-	TRBJ1-6	-	18	TGTGCCACCAGCCCCCGGACAGTCCTGAGCTCCTATAATTCACCCCTCCACTTT	CATSPRTVLSSYNSPLHF
TRBV6-1	-	TRBJ1-1	once	12	TGTGCCAGCAGTGAGTGGACGGGAAAAGCTTTCTTT	CASSEWTGKAFF
TRBV6-5	-	TRBJ1-6	-	15	TGTGCCAGCAGTTACGGTGGGGGGCTCAATTCACCCCTCCACTTT	CASSYGGGLNSPLHF
TRBV28	-	TRBJ2-5	-	14	TGTGCCAGCAGTTTACGGGGGCCGGTGGAGACCCAGTACTTC	CASSLRGPVETQYF
TRBV10-3	-	TRBJ2-7	-	14	TGTGCCATCACCGCCGGGGGAGGAACCTACGAGCAGTACTTC	CAITAGGGTYEQYF
TRBV9	-	TRBJ1-1	-	14	TGTGCCAGCAGCGTAGCAGCCGGCGGCACTGAAGCTTTCTTT	CASSVAAGGTEAFF
TRBV4-1	-	TRBJ2-3	-	17	TGCGCCAGCAGCCAAGAGAGGGCTAGCGCTAACACAGATACGCAGTATTTT	CASSQERASANTDTQYF
TRBV5-4	-	TRBJ2-2	-	15	TGTGCCAGCAGCTTCAAAGGTGGTATGGCCGGGGAGCTGTTTTTT	CASSFKGGMAGELFF
TRBV5-4	-	TRBJ1-2	-	11	TGTGCCAGCAGCTTAGTGGGACAACCCACCTTC	CASSLVGQPTF
TRBV5-4	-	TRBJ1-1	-	17	TGTGCCAGCAGCTTGATGTTGTGGGCAGGGACGAACACTGAAGCTTTCTTT	CASSLMLWAGTNTEAFF